This T cell receptor beta chain was captured in a study of regulatory T cells in long-lasting Graves disease. Across the whole study: It was over 5 years of antithyroid drugs, with positive TSH receptor antibodies, that meant persistent Graves' disease. Study-level findings and limits: It was in persistent disease that TRBV28, TRBJ1-2 and TRBJ2-5 were favored.

Looked up from germline, CDR1 is SEHNR and CDR2 is FQNEAQ (reference sequence). V was pared by 2 bases and J by 3 bases, with 6 bases of the junction left unmatched. CDR3 length: 15 residues. Concerning this clonotype itself: Antigen specificity is unknown.

Documented time point: persistent/refractory GD, antithyroid drugs over 5 years with positive TRAb. From RNA extracted from PBMCs, the TCR library was made. An endocrinology department in Xi'an, China, supplied the patients. In building TCR beta libraries, iRepertoire HTBI primers were used together with Arm-PCR of CDR3 regions. TCRdb re-derived calls from the multiplex PCR reads in MiXCR, one entry per CDR3 protein. The data contain roughly 500,000 distinct CDR3 sequences, approximately 23% of them singletons. The TCR comes from a female donor with Graves disease. The specimen comprised peripheral blood mononuclear cells (PBMCs), sampled when the disease was refractory, from a patient treated with antithyroid drugs. The chain joins TRBV7-9 to TRBJ1-2, with TRBD1 matching 7 bases. The CDR3: CASSLRTGDYYGYTF. CDR3 nucleotide sequence: TGTGCCAGCAGCTTACGGACAGGCGATTACTATGGCTACACCTTC.